This entry is about one TCR beta chain. No antigen is known for it. The repertoire was sequenced with immunoSEQ multiplex PCR; TCRdb's copy has only in-frame clones and lacks some. The table shows over 45,000 clones, with 88% occurring only once. Trimming stripped 2 bases from V and 1 base from J, with 12 bases between. Germline CDR1 is PRHDT and CDR2 is FYEKMQ (reference sequence). The CDR3 has 15 amino acids. The donors were part of the validation cohort, which consisted of under 150 subjects and was separate from the first cohort of 666 subjects. The sample originates from a study of cytomegalovirus exposure and HLA in healthy donors. Study-wide results and caveats: Most TCR sequences were uncommon, yet certain public TCRs appeared in many donors. Under in vitro conditions, a few CMV-associated chains were confirmed as specific for CMV antigens. Around 160 TCR beta chains were listed as cytomegalovirus-associated.

This TCR was recovered from a woman aged 25 to 39 in good health and CMV-seronegative. Material for sequencing was PBMCs. This sequence joins TRBV13 and TRBJ2-7, with a weak D call TRBD1 (6 bases). In nucleotides, the CDR3 is TGTGCCAGCAGCTTATTCCAGGGGCCATCCTACGAGCAGTACTTC. This sequence encodes CASSLFQGPSYEQYF. The full variable domain, rest sourced from reference TRBV13 and TRBJ2-7, is AAGVIQSPRHLIKEKRETATLKCYPIPRHDTVYWYQQGPGQDPQFLISFYEKMQSDKGSIPDRFSAQQFSDYHSELNMSSLELGDSALYFCASSLFQGPSYEQYFGPGTRLTVT.